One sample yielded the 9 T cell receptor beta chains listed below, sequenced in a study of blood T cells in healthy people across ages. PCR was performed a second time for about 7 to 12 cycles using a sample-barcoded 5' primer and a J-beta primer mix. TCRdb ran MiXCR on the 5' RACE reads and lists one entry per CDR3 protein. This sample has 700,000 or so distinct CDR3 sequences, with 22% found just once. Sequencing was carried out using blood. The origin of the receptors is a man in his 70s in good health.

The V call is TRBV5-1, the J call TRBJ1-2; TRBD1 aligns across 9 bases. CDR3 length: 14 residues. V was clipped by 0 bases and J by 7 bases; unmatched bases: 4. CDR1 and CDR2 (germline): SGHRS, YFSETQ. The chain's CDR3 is CASSLGTGDRGYTF. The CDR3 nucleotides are TGCGCCAGCAGCTTGGGGACAGGGGACCGTGGCTACACCTTC.

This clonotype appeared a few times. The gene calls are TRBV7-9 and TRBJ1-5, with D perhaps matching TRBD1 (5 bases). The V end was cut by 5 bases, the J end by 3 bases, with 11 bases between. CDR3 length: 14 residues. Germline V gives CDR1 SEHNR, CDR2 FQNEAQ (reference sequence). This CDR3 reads CASSHRDYNQPQHF. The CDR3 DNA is TGTGCCAGCAGCCACCGGGACTACAATCAGCCCCAGCATTTT. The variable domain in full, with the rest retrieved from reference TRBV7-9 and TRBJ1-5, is DTGVSQNPRHKITKRGQNVTFRCDPISEHNRLYWYRQTLGQGPEFLTYFQNEAQLEKSRLLSDRFSAERPKGSFSTLEIQRTEQGDSAMYLCASSHRDYNQPQHFGDGTRLSIL.

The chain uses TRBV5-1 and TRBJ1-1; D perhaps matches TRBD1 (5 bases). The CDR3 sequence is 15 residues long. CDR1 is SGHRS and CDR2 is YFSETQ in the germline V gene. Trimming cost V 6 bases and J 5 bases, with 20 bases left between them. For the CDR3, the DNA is TGCGCCAGCATCTCCACCGGGACCCCCGGGACTGAAGCTTTCTTT. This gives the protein CASISTGTPGTEAFF.

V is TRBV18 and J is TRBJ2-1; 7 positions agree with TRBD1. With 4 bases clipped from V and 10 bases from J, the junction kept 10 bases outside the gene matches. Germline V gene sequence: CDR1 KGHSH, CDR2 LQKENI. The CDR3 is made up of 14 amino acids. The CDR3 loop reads CASSLLTGRGEQFF. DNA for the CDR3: TGTGCCAGCTCACTCTTGACAGGGCGAGGGGAGCAGTTCTTC.

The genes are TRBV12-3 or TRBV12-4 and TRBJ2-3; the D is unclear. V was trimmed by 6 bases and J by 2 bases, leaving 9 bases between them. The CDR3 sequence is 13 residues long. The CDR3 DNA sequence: TGTGCCAGCAGAGTGTCGAACACAGATACGCAGTATTTT. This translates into CASRVSNTDTQYF.

The CDR3 loop is CASGRWGPGGQETQYF. CDR3 DNA sequence: TGTGCCAGCGGGAGATGGGGCCCGGGGGGCCAAGAGACCCAGTACTTC. This sequence joins TRBV2 and TRBJ2-5; 7 nucleotides match TRBD2. Germline V gene data show CDR1 as SNHLY and CDR2 as FYNNEI. V shed 8 bases and J 1 base; nucleotides not matched to a gene: 13. This CDR3 spans 16 amino acids.

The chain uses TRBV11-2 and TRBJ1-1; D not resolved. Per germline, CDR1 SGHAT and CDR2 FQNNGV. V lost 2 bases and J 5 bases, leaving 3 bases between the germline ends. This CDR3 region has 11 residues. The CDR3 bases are TGTGCCAGCAGCTTAATGACTGAAGCTTTCTTT. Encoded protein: CASSLMTEAFF.

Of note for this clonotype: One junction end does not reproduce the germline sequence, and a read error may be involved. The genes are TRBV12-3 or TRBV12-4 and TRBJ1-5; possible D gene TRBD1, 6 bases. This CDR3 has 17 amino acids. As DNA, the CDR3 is TGTGCCAGCAGTTTACAGGACAGTATTACTCAAAATCGGCCCCAGCATTTT. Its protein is CASSLQDSITQNRPQHF.

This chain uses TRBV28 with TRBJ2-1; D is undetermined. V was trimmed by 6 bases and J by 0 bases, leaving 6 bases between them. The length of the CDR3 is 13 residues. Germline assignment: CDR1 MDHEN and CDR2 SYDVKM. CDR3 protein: CASRETSYNEQFF. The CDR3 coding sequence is TGTGCCAGCAGGGAAACCTCCTACAATGAGCAGTTCTTC.